This section outlines one TCR beta chain sequence together with its context. What it recognizes is unknown. Primers used in a second PCR of about 7 to 12 cycles were a sample-barcoded 5' primer and a J-beta primer mix. Sequencing recovered at least 2.5 million CDR3-containing paired-end reads from each sample. TCRdb processed the 5' RACE reads anew with MiXCR; each CDR3 protein has one entry. Here the sample spans about 1.6 million distinct CDR3 sequences, about 32% being singletons. The sample belongs to a study of blood T cells in healthy people across ages. Across the study: Using template switching, researchers captured about one barcoded beta molecule for each two T cells. Study observations and caveats: Donors of long life had a larger count of naive CD4+ cells and greater diversity than aged donors. Older age coincided with a roughly linear decline in TCR beta diversity per million T cells.

CDR1 and CDR2 from the germline V gene are DFQATT and SNEGSKA (reference sequence). CDR3 length equals 17 residues. The V and J ends lost 3 bases and 5 bases, in that order; junction bases with no gene match: 12. This chain uses TRBV20-1 with TRBJ2-1, with TRBD2 matching 11 bases. The TCR sequence derives from a woman aged 25-40 years in good health. The sample taken for sequencing was blood. The DNA for the CDR3 is TGCAGTGCTAGCCTCAGTCCGGGACTAGCGGTTCACAATGAGCAGTTCTTC. Amino acids: CSASLSPGLAVHNEQFF.